The 15 T cell receptor beta chains listed next were all sequenced from one sample in a study of blood T cell repertoires in COVID-19. Profiling relied on immunoSEQ multiplex PCR, and the TCRdb table lists in-frame clones only, not all of them. The table records 65,000 to 85,000 clones, less than 85% of them present only once. Sequencing was performed on peripheral blood. The receptors stem from a woman aged 80 or older with active or convalescent COVID-19.

The V and J genes are TRBV7-9 and TRBJ2-7; TRBD1 aligns across 7 bases. CDR1 SEHNR and CDR2 FQNEAQ come from the germline V gene (reference sequence). With 5 bases clipped from V and 1 base from J, the junction kept 17 bases outside the gene matches. The CDR3 extends over 18 amino acids. The CDR3: CASSPGLGDSRFSYEQYF. The CDR3 nucleotides read TGTGCCAGCAGCCCGGGGCTCGGGGACAGCCGATTTTCCTACGAGCAGTACTTC.

This clone was seen a few times. The V call is TRBV6-5, the J call TRBJ2-7; 7 bases fit TRBD1. The V gene's germline CDR1 is MNHEY and CDR2 SVGAGI. CDR3 length: 15 residues. Losses at the gene ends were 6 bases for V and 3 bases for J; bases not matched to a gene: 11. This chain's CDR3 is CASRLPGQRNYEQYF. The CDR3 nucleotides read TGTGCCAGCAGGCTCCCGGGACAGAGAAACTACGAGCAGTACTTC.

The chain couples TRBV7-9 to TRBJ1-4; D gene uncertain. Trimming shortened V by 2 bases and J by 7 bases, and 11 bases separated the two germline ends. This CDR3 comprises 14 residues. Germline values: CDR1 SEHNR, CDR2 FQNEAQ (reference sequence). CDR3 DNA sequence: TGTGCCAGCAGCTTATCGGAGTCCGTTGAAAAACTGTTTTTT. It translates to CASSLSESVEKLFF.

This chain uses TRBV4-3 with TRBJ2-5; 7 bases agree with TRBD2. J gave up 5 bases and V 0 bases, and 6 bases lay outside the gene matches. The CDR3 sequence is 15 residues long. The V gene's germline CDR1 is LGHNA and CDR2 YSLEER. The CDR3 DNA reads TGCGCCAGCAGCCAAGAGTTCGGGAGGTGGGAGACCCAGTACTTC. It yields the protein CASSQEFGRWETQYF.

The chain joins TRBV4-2 to TRBJ2-1, with 11 bases aligning to TRBD2. Trimming took 1 base from V and 8 from J; bases not matched to a gene: 7. Germline V gives CDR1 LGHNA, CDR2 YNFKEQ. The CDR3 covers 16 residues. The CDR3 here is CASSQGSSGRGDEQFF. CDR3 nucleotides: TGTGCCAGCAGCCAAGGTAGTAGCGGGAGGGGTGATGAGCAGTTCTTC.

The gene calls are TRBV5-6 and TRBJ2-3; 8 bases line up with TRBD2. The CDR3 is made up of 19 amino acids. Germline CDR1 and CDR2: SGHDT and YYEEEE. Trimming took 0 bases from V and 4 from J; bases not matched to a gene: 16. CDR3 in amino acids: CASSLDRSVAGLAADTQYF. CDR3 sequence (DNA): TGTGCCAGCAGCTTGGATAGGAGCGTCGCAGGACTAGCTGCAGATACGCAGTATTTT.

This clone was counted a few times. The V call is TRBV2, the J call TRBJ1-5, with 7 bases aligning to TRBD1. Germline V gene sequence: CDR1 SNHLY, CDR2 FYNNEI. The CDR3 is made up of 17 amino acids. J lost 0 bases, V lost 6 bases, and 11 bases had no gene match. Written as DNA, the CDR3 is TGTGCCAGCAGGGCCGGGACAGAAAGTTATAGCAATCAGCCCCAGCATTTT. This gives the protein CASRAGTESYSNQPQHF.

The chain is built from TRBV11-2 and TRBJ2-6; possibly TRBD1 for D (5 bases). The ends were cut back, 2 bases at V and 2 bases at J, with 7 bases in the middle. The germline V gene encodes CDR1 SGHAT and CDR2 FQNNGV. CDR3 length: 15 residues. The CDR3 DNA follows: TGTGCCAGCAGCTTACTAGGGGCTGGGGCCAACGTCCTGACTTTC. Encoded protein: CASSLLGAGANVLTF. Complete variable domain (other parts from reference TRBV11-2 and TRBJ2-6): EAGVAQSPRYKIIEKRQSVAFWCNPISGHATLYWYQQILGQGPKLLIQFQNNGVVDDSQLPKDRFSAERLKGVDSTLKIQPAKLEDSAVYLCASSLLGAGANVLTFGAGSRLTVL.

V is TRBV10-3 and J is TRBJ2-1; the D gene is possibly TRBD2 (5 bases). The V end lost 5 bases, the J end lost 5 bases, and 7 bases lay between the germline ends. There are 12 residues in the CDR3. Per germline, CDR1 ENHRY and CDR2 SYGVKD. This chain's CDR3 is CAISILDNEQFF. CDR3 sequence (DNA): TGTGCCATCAGTATACTAGACAATGAGCAGTTCTTC.

The CDR3: CASSLAASGTYNEQFF. Written as DNA, the CDR3 is TGTGCCAGCAGCTTAGCCGCTAGCGGGACCTACAATGAGCAGTTCTTC. The chain employs TRBV7-2 and TRBJ2-1, with 9 bases identical to TRBD2. Per the germline V gene, CDR1 is SGHTA and CDR2 is FQGNSA. Trimming removed 0 bases from V and 2 bases from J; junction bases left unmatched: 2. The CDR3 is 16 residues long.

In its sample, this clone was seen once. The chain carries TRBV28 and TRBJ2-1; maybe TRBD1 (6 bases). The CDR3 length is 16 residues. V was clipped by 4 bases and J by 8 bases, with 21 bases between them. Germline CDR1 and CDR2: MDHEN and SYDVKM. The CDR3: CASSSIWGRVRYEQFF. The DNA of the CDR3 is TGTGCCAGCAGTTCCATATGGGGGCGCGTACGATATGAGCAGTTCTTC.

This clone was counted a few times. The chain uses TRBV7-9 and TRBJ2-1; 8 nucleotides align to TRBD2. Trimming cost V 0 bases and J 12 bases; bases outside gene matches: 7. The CDR3 has 14 residues. Germline CDR1 reads SEHNR; CDR2 reads FQNEAQ (reference sequence). The CDR3 DNA reads TGTGCCAGCAGCTTAGCCGGGAGGGCCGTGTTGCAGTTCTTC. Translated: CASSLAGRAVLQFF. The whole variable domain, remainder taken from reference TRBV7-9 and TRBJ2-1, is DTGVSQNPRHKITKRGQNVTFRCDPISEHNRLYWYRQTLGQGPEFLTYFQNEAQLEKSRLLSDRFSAERPKGSFSTLEIQRTEQGDSAMYLCASSLAGRAVLQFFGPGTRLTVL.

The genes are TRBV7-2 and TRBJ2-7; weak D call: TRBD1 (6 bases). CDR3 length: 14 amino acids. Trimming removed 3 bases at V and 3 bases at J, with 12 bases between. The germline gives CDR1 SGHTA, CDR2 FQGNSA. The CDR3 region is CASSFLGAVYEQYF. The CDR3 DNA is TGTGCCAGCAGCTTTTTGGGGGCGGTCTACGAGCAGTACTTC.

DNA for the CDR3: TGCGCCAGCAGCCACTGGACAGCCCGCTCGCCTGAAGCTTTCTTT. The encoded protein is CASSHWTARSPEAFF. V and J are TRBV4-1 and TRBJ1-1, with D perhaps TRBD1 (6 bases). This CDR3 is 15 amino acids long. Germline CDR1 is MGHRA and CDR2 is YSYEKL. Trimming pared 3 bases from V and 6 bases from J, leaving 17 bases between.

This chain uses TRBV7-8 with TRBJ1-1; weak D call: TRBD1 (5 bases). V gave up 0 bases and J gave up 4 bases, with 15 bases separating them. Germline CDR1 reads SGHVS; CDR2 reads FQNEAQ. The CDR3 is made up of 16 amino acids. This CDR3 reads CASSLALRRGATEAFF. DNA of the CDR3: TGTGCCAGCAGCTTAGCCCTTCGTCGTGGGGCCACTGAAGCTTTCTTT. The complete variable domain, with remaining parts taken from reference TRBV7-8 and TRBJ1-1, reads GAGVSQSPRYKVAKRGQDVALRCDPISGHVSLFWYQQALGQGPEFLTYFQNEAQLDKSGLPSDRFFAERPEGSVSTLKIQRTQQEDSAVYLCASSLALRRGATEAFFGQGTRLTVV.